The text below deals with one T cell receptor (beta chain). What it binds is unknown. The sample belongs to a study of T cell repertoires in cytomegalovirus infection. Across the study: Recently described HLA-C-restricted plus well-studied HLA-B-restricted CMV epitopes were used. The study's findings and limits: Cumulative public TCR beta family frequency identified carriers of CMV plus the relevant HLA.

V was clipped by 9 bases and J by 2 bases, with 16 bases between them. Germline V CDR1 and CDR2: SNHLY, FYNNEI. CDR3 length equals 14 residues. One entry per CDR3 protein, called by TCRdb with MiXCR from the reads. The sample lists hundreds of thousands of distinct CDR3 sequences, 31% seen once, with around an eighth in the top ten. The sequencing here drew on cultured CD8+ T cells from PBMCs, taken from culture after CMV antigen stimulation. The chain links TRBV2 to TRBJ1-1; tentatively, D is TRBD1 (6 bases). The source of this sequence is a human donor in good health (CMV status not recorded). Some clones in this sample may be carry-over from other donors' samples. The CDR3 DNA follows: TGTGCCAGTTATAAGGGGACATTTAACACTGAAGCTTTCTTT. As protein: CASYKGTFNTEAFF.